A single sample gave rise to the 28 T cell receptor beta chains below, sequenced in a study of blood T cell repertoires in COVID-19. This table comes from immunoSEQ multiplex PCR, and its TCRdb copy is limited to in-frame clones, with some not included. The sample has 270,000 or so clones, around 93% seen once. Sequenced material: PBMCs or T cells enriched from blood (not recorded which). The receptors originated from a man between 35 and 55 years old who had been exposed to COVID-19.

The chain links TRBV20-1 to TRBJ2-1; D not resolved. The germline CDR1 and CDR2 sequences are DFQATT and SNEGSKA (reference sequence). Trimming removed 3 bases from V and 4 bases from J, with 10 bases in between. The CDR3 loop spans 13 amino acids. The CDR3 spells CSASHGEYNEQFF. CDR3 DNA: TGCAGTGCTAGTCACGGAGAGTACAATGAGCAGTTCTTC.

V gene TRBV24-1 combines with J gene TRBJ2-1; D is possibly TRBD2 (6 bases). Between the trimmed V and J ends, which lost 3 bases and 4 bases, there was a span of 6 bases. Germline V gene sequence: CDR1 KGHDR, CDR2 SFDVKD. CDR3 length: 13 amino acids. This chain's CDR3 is CATSDGGYNEQFF. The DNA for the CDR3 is TGTGCCACCAGTGATGGGGGGTACAATGAGCAGTTCTTC.

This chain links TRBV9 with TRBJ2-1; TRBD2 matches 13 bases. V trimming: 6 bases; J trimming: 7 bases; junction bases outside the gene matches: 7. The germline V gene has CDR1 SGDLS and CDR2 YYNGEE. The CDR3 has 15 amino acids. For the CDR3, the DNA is TGTGCCAGCAACCCCTGGGGACTAGCGGGGAATGAGCAGTTCTTC. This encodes CASNPWGLAGNEQFF.

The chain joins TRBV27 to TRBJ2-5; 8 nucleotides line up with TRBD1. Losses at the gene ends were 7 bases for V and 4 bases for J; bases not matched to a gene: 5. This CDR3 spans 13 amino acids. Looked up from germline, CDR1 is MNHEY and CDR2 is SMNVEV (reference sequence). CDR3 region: CASKDRVRETQYF. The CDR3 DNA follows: TGTGCCAGCAAGGACAGGGTCCGAGAGACCCAGTACTTC.

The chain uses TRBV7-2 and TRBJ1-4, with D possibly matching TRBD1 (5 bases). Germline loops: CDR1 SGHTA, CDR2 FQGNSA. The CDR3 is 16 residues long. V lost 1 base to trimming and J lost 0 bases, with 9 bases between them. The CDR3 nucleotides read TGTGCCAGCAGCTTAGTTCAGGGTGCAACTAATGAAAAACTGTTTTTT. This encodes CASSLVQGATNEKLFF.

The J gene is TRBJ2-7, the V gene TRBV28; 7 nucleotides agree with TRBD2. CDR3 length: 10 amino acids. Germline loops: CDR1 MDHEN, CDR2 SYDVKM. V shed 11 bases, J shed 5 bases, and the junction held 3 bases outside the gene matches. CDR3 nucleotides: TGTGCCGTGCGGGGGAACGAGCAGTACTTC. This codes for CAVRGNEQYF.

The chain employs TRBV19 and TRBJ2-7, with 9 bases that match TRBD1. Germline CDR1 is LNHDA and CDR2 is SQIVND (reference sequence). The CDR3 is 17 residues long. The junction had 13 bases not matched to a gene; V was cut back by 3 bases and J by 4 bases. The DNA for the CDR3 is TGTGCCAGTAGTATTTACAATCAAGACAGGGGGACTTACGAGCAGTACTTC. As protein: CASSIYNQDRGTYEQYF.

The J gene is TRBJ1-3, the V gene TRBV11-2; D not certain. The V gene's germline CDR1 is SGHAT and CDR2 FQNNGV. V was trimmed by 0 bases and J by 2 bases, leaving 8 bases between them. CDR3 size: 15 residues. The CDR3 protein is CASSLDRVTGNTIYF. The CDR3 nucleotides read TGTGCCAGCAGCTTAGATCGGGTGACTGGAAACACCATATATTTT.

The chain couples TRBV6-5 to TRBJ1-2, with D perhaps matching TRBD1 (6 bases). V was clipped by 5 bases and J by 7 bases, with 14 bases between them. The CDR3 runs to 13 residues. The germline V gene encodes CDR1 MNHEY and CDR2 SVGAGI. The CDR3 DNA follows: TGTGCCAGCAGTACTACAGGGAAGGTTGGCTACACCTTC. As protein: CASSTTGKVGYTF.

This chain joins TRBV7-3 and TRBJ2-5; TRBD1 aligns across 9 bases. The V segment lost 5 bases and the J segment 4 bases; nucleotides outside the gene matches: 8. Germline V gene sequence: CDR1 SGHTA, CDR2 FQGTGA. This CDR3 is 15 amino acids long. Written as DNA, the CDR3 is TGTGCCAGCAGCCAAGGACAGGGGCTGGGAGAGACCCAGTACTTC. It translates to CASSQGQGLGETQYF.

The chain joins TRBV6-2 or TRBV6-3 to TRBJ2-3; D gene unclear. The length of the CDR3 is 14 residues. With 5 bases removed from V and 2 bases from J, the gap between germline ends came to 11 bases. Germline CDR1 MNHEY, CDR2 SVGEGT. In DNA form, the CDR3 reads TGTGCCAGCAGTCATGGCGAGGTCACAGATACGCAGTATTTT. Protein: CASSHGEVTDTQYF.

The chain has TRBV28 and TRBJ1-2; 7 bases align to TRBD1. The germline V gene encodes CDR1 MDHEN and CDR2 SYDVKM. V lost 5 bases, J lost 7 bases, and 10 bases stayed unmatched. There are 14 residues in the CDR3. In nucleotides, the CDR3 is TGTGCCAGCAGTAGCCCGACAGGGTTCAGTGGCTACACCTTC. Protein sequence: CASSSPTGFSGYTF.

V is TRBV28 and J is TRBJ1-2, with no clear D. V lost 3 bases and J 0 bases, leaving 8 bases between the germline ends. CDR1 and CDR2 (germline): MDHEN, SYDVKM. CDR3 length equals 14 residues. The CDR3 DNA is TGTGCCAGCAGTTTCGGCGGGACTAACTATGGCTACACCTTC. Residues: CASSFGGTNYGYTF.

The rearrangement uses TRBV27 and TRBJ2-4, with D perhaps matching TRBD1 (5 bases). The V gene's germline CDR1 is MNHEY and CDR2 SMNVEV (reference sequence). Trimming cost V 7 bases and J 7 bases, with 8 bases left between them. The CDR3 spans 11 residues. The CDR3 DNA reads TGTGCCAGCATCCAGGGTAACATTCAGTACTTC. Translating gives CASIQGNIQYF.

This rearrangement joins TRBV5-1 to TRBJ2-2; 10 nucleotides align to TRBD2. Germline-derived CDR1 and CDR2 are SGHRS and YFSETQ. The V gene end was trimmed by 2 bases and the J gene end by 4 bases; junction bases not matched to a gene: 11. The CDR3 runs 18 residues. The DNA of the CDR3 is TGCGCCAGCAGCTTACAACCGGGACTAGCGAGGGGCACCGGGGAGCTGTTTTTT. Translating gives CASSLQPGLARGTGELFF.

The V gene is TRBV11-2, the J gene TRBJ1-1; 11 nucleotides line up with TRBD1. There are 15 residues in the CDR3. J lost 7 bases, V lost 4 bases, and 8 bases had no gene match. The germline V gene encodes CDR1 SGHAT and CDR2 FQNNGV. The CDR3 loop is CASSSSDRGQFEAFF. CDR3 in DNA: TGTGCCAGCAGCTCCTCGGACAGGGGGCAGTTTGAAGCTTTCTTT. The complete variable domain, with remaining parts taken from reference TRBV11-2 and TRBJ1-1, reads EAGVAQSPRYKIIEKRQSVAFWCNPISGHATLYWYQQILGQGPKLLIQFQNNGVVDDSQLPKDRFSAERLKGVDSTLKIQPAKLEDSAVYLCASSSSDRGQFEAFFGQGTRLTVV.

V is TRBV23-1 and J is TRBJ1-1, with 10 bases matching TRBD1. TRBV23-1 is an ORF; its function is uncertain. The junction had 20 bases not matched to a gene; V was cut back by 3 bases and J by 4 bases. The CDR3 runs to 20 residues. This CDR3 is CASSHPPRTGDRGMSTEAFF. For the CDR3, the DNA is TGCGCCAGCAGTCACCCACCACGGACCGGGGACAGGGGAATGAGCACTGAAGCTTTCTTT.

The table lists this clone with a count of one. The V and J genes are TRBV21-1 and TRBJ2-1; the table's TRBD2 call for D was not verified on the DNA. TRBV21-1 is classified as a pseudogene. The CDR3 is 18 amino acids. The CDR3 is CASSKGGRPLVKNNEQFF. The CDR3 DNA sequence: TGTGCCAGCAGCAAGGGGGGGCGTCCCCTAGTAAAGAACAATGAGCAGTTCTTC.

CDR3 loop: CASSRRSTEAFF. For the CDR3, the DNA is TGTGCCAGCAGCCGTCGTAGCACTGAAGCTTTCTTT. V is TRBV7-3 and J is TRBJ1-1, with D uncertain. This CDR3 comprises 12 residues. The V end was cut by 5 bases, the J end by 4 bases, with 8 bases between. The germline gives CDR1 SGHTA, CDR2 FQGTGA.

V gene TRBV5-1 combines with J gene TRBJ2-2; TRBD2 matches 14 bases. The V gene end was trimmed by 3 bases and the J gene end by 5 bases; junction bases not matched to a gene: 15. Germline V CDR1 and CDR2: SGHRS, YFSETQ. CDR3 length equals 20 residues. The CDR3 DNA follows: TGCGCCAGCAGCTCACCAACCGGGACTAGCGGGAGCCAGGGGACCGGGGAGCTGTTTTTT. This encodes CASSSPTGTSGSQGTGELFF.

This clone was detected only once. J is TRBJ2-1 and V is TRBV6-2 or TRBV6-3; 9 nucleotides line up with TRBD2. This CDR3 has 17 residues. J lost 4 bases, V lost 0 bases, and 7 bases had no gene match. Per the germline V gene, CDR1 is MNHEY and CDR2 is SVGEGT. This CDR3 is CASSYSLTSGLYNEQFF. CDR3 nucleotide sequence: TGTGCCAGCAGTTACTCCCTAACTAGCGGGCTTTACAATGAGCAGTTCTTC.

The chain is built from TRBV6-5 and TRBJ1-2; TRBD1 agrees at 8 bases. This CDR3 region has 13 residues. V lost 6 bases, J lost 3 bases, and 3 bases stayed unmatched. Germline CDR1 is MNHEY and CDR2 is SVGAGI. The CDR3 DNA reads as TGTGCCAGCAGCCAGGACAGGGACTATGGCTACACCTTC. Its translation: CASSQDRDYGYTF.

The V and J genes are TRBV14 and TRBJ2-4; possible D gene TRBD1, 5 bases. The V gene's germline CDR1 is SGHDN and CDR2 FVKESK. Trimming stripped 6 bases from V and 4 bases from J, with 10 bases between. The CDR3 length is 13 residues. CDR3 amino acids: CASSFQGKNIQYF. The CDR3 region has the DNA TGTGCCAGCAGTTTCCAGGGAAAAAACATTCAGTACTTC.

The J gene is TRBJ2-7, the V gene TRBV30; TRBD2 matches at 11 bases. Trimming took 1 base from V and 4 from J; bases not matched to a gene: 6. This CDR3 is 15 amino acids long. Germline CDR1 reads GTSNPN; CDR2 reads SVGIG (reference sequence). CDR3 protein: CAWSDLAGGFYEQYF. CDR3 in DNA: TGTGCCTGGAGTGACCTAGCGGGAGGATTTTACGAGCAGTACTTC. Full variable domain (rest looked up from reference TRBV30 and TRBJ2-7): SQTIHQWPATLVQPVGSPLSLECTVEGTSNPNLYWYRQAAGRGLQLLFYSVGIGQISSEVPQNLSASRPQDRQFILSSKKLLLSDSGFYLCAWSDLAGGFYEQYFGPGTRLTVT.

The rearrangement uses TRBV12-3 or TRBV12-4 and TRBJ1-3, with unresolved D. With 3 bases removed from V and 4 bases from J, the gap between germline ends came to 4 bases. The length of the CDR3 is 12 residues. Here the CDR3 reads CASSFAGNTIYF. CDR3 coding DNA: TGTGCCAGCAGTTTTGCGGGAAACACCATATATTTT.

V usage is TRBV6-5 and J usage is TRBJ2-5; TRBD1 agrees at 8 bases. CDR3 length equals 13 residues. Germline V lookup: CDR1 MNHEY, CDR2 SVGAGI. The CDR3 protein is CVAVARGPETQYF. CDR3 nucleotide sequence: TGTGTTGCCGTAGCCAGGGGGCCAGAGACCCAGTACTTC.

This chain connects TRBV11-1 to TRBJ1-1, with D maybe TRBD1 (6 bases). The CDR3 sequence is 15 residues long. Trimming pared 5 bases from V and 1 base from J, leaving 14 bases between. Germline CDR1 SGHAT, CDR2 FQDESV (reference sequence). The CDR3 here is CASSLQTGANTEAFF. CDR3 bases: TGTGCCAGCAGCCTCCAGACAGGCGCGAACACTGAAGCTTTCTTT.

The CDR3 is CASSYLLTYEQYF. CDR3 in DNA: TGTGCCAGCAGTTACTTGCTAACCTACGAGCAGTACTTC. The rearrangement links TRBV6-5 to TRBJ2-7; D not certain. From germline, CDR1 is MNHEY and CDR2 SVGAGI. This CDR3 region has 13 residues. V was clipped by 1 base and J by 2 bases, with 6 bases between them.